The 27 T cell receptor beta chains in this list originate from one sample, sequenced in a study of blood T cell repertoires in COVID-19. The assay was immunoSEQ multiplex PCR, and TCRdb's table has in-frame clones only and misses some. The sample lists roughly 100,000 clones, 80% to 95% occurring once. The sample comprised peripheral blood. Receptors were obtained from a man between 18 and 29 years old with COVID-19, enrolled during active disease.

Only one count was recorded for this clone. This chain joins TRBV5-4 and TRBJ1-1; D is perhaps TRBD1 (5 bases). The V gene's germline CDR1 is SGHNT and CDR2 YYREEE (reference sequence). Trimming stripped 0 bases from V and 4 bases from J, with 13 bases between. The CDR3 contains 15 residues. The CDR3 DNA sequence: TGTGCCAGCAGCTTGGCGCAGGGCGGGATCACTGAAGCTTTCTTT. Amino acids: CASSLAQGGITEAFF.

The J gene is TRBJ1-3, the V gene TRBV9; D remains ambiguous. The CDR3 loop spans 15 amino acids. Trimming took off 4 bases at V and 2 bases at J, with 13 bases between the two ends. Germline CDR1 is SGDLS and CDR2 is YYNGEE. CDR3 loop: CASSLTRTPGNTIYF. CDR3 bases: TGTGCCAGCAGCCTTACACGGACTCCTGGAAACACCATATATTTT. The entire variable domain, with the rest obtained from reference TRBV9 and TRBJ1-3, is as follows: DSGVTQTPKHLITATGQRVTLRCSPRSGDLSVYWYQQSLDQGLQFLIQYYNGEERAKGNILERFSAQQFPDLHSELNLSSLELGDSALYFCASSLTRTPGNTIYFGEGSWLTVV.

This clone was seen a single time. This chain uses TRBV5-1 with TRBJ1-2, with TRBD1 as a possible D gene (6 bases). CDR1 and CDR2 (germline): SGHRS, YFSETQ. V lost 0 bases and J lost 9, with 21 bases in between. CDR3 length: 16 amino acids. The CDR3 region is CASSLGQSYREGSYTF. CDR3 DNA: TGCGCCAGCAGCTTGGGCCAGAGCTACAGGGAGGGGAGCTACACCTTC.

The genes are TRBV7-2 and TRBJ1-2, with TRBD1 identical over 7 bases. Germline CDR1 reads SGHTA; CDR2 reads FQGNSA. V lost 3 bases, J lost 3 bases, and 4 bases stayed unmatched. The CDR3 spans 14 residues. The CDR3: CASSLIRGDYGYTF. CDR3 bases: TGTGCCAGCAGCTTGATCAGGGGGGACTATGGCTACACCTTC.

V gene TRBV7-2 combines with J gene TRBJ2-7, with 9 bases that match TRBD1. The CDR3 sequence is 14 residues long. The germline V gene has CDR1 SGHTA and CDR2 FQGNSA. The junction had 7 bases not matched to a gene; V was cut back by 5 bases and J by 5 bases. CDR3 in amino acids: CASSTGQGIHEQYF. For the CDR3, the DNA is TGTGCCAGCAGCACGGGACAGGGAATCCACGAGCAGTACTTC.

This clone was seen once. The chain couples TRBV27 to TRBJ2-5, with D unclear. CDR1 and CDR2 from the germline V gene are MNHEY and SMNVEV (reference sequence). V gave up 4 bases and J gave up 5 bases, with 8 bases separating them. There are 12 residues in the CDR3. The chain's CDR3 is CASSSNSETQYF. The CDR3 coding sequence is TGTGCCAGCAGTTCGAACTCGGAGACCCAGTACTTC.

About this clone itself: This sample also contains other DNA sequences that code for the same CDR3. CDR3 amino acids: CASSLEGLTDTQYF. The CDR3 DNA reads as TGTGCCAGCAGCTTAGAGGGACTCACAGATACGCAGTATTTT. The V and J genes are TRBV7-9 and TRBJ2-3, with D perhaps matching TRBD2 (6 bases). This CDR3 region has 14 residues. Germline values: CDR1 SEHNR, CDR2 FQNEAQ (reference sequence). Trimming shortened V by 1 base and J by 2 bases, and 7 bases separated the two germline ends. The full variable domain, in which reference TRBV7-9 and TRBJ2-3 provide the parts outside the CDR3, is DTGVSQNPRHKITKRGQNVTFRCDPISEHNRLYWYRQTLGQGPEFLTYFQNEAQLEKSRLLSDRFSAERPKGSFSTLEIQRTEQGDSAMYLCASSLEGLTDTQYFGPGTRLTVL.

The chain carries TRBV4-3 and TRBJ2-7; a possible D gene is TRBD2 (5 bases). This CDR3 spans 16 amino acids. Deletions cut 2 bases from V and 6 bases from J, with 20 bases between. Germline lookup yields CDR1 LGHNA and CDR2 YSLEER. The CDR3 DNA reads as TGCGCCAGCAGCCAATTAACAACTCGGGCGGCGGGCGAGCAGTACTTC. Amino acids: CASSQLTTRAAGEQYF.

The chain joins TRBV7-3 to TRBJ2-1; D is perhaps TRBD2 (5 bases). The V end lost 1 base, the J end lost 7 bases, and 11 bases lay between the germline ends. Germline V CDR1 and CDR2: SGHTA, FQGTGA. This CDR3 spans 14 amino acids. As DNA, the CDR3 is TGTGCCAGCAGCTTAAGCAACAGCGGAAATGAGCAGTTCTTC. It is translated as CASSLSNSGNEQFF.

V gene TRBV5-6 combines with J gene TRBJ1-2; TRBD1 agrees at 8 bases. V trimming: 0 bases; J trimming: 7 bases; junction bases outside the gene matches: 5. From germline, CDR1 is SGHDT and CDR2 YYEEEE. The CDR3 is made up of 14 amino acids. As DNA, the CDR3 is TGTGCCAGCAGCTTGGAGGACAGGGTCTTTGGCTACACCTTC. Translating gives CASSLEDRVFGYTF. The variable domain in full, completed from reference TRBV5-6 and TRBJ1-2, reads DAGVTQSPTHLIKTRGQQVTLRCSPKSGHDTVSWYQQALGQGPQFIFQYYEEEERQRGNFPDRFSGHQFPNYSSELNVNALLLGDSALYLCASSLEDRVFGYTFGSGTRLTVV.

The chain uses TRBV12-5 and TRBJ2-1, with 8 positions matching TRBD1. This CDR3 region has 16 residues. Germline values: CDR1 LGHNT, CDR2 FRNRAP. Trimming removed 4 bases from V and 3 bases from J; junction bases left unmatched: 8. This CDR3 reads CASGSYRGRLYNEQFF. The CDR3, as DNA: TGTGCTAGTGGTTCGTACAGGGGGAGGCTCTACAATGAGCAGTTCTTC.

J is TRBJ2-3 and V is TRBV9; 9 bases align to TRBD1. V shed 3 bases, J shed 3 bases, and the junction held 5 bases outside the gene matches. Germline V lookup: CDR1 SGDLS, CDR2 YYNGEE. CDR3 length: 15 residues. In DNA, the CDR3 is TGTGCCAGCAGCGCCTACGGGACAGGGACAGATACGCAGTATTTT. Encoded protein: CASSAYGTGTDTQYF.

J is TRBJ1-1 and V is TRBV25-1, with a possible D match to TRBD1 (6 bases). V gave up 8 bases and J gave up 5 bases, with 9 bases separating them. Germline values: CDR1 MGHDK, CDR2 SYGVNS. The CDR3 covers 11 residues. CDR3 in amino acids: CASSGHTEAFF. In DNA, the CDR3 is TGTGCCAGCTCGGGACATACTGAAGCTTTCTTT.

The genes are TRBV11-3 and TRBJ2-2, with 7 bases matching TRBD1. Germline-derived CDR1 and CDR2 are SGHNT and YENEEA. The CDR3 is made up of 17 amino acids. J lost 6 bases, V lost 5 bases, and 15 bases had no gene match. CDR3 residues: CASSPDRVGSAPGELFF. The CDR3 bases are TGTGCCAGCAGCCCAGACAGGGTTGGGAGCGCCCCCGGGGAGCTGTTTTTT.

This chain links TRBV13 with TRBJ2-7, with 7 positions matching TRBD1. The CDR3 is made up of 13 amino acids. Germline V lookup: CDR1 PRHDT, CDR2 FYEKMQ (reference sequence). V lost 2 bases, J lost 6 bases, and 4 bases stayed unmatched. The CDR3 protein is CASSLNRGFEQYF. For the CDR3, the DNA is TGTGCCAGCAGCTTAAACAGGGGTTTCGAGCAGTACTTC.

This sequence joins TRBV28 and TRBJ2-7; D ambiguous. V was trimmed by 5 bases and J by 4 bases, leaving 6 bases between them. The CDR3 runs 11 residues. The germline CDR1 and CDR2 sequences are MDHEN and SYDVKM. In DNA form, the CDR3 reads TGTGCCAGCAGTCGTCTATACGAGCAGTACTTC. It specifies CASSRLYEQYF.

The chain couples TRBV7-2 to TRBJ2-4; 8 bases align to TRBD1. Looked up from germline, CDR1 is SGHTA and CDR2 is FQGNSA. Trimming cost V 2 bases and J 0 bases; bases outside gene matches: 6. This CDR3 contains 17 residues. Here the CDR3 DNA reads TGTGCCAGCAGCTTAACAGGGGGATTTATAGCCAAAAACATTCAGTACTTC. Its translation: CASSLTGGFIAKNIQYF. The variable domain in full, with the rest retrieved from reference TRBV7-2 and TRBJ2-4, is GAGVSQSPSNKVTEKGKDVELRCDPISGHTALYWYRQSLGQGLEFLIYFQGNSAPDKSGLPSDRFSAERTGGSVSTLTIQRTQQEDSAVYLCASSLTGGFIAKNIQYFGAGTRLSVL.

The rearrangement links TRBV7-9 to TRBJ2-2; TRBD2 aligns across 11 bases. V dropped 7 bases and J dropped 6; count of bases not matched to a gene: 13. Germline loops: CDR1 SEHNR, CDR2 FQNEAQ (reference sequence). CDR3 size: 17 residues. This chain's CDR3 is CASIRLAGIEYSGELFF. The CDR3 DNA is TGTGCCAGCATAAGACTAGCGGGAATCGAGTACTCCGGGGAGCTGTTTTTT.

The chain carries TRBV10-2 and TRBJ2-1, with D possibly matching TRBD2 (6 bases). V lost 10 bases and J lost 7, with 14 bases in between. CDR3 size: 12 residues. Looked up from germline, CDR1 is WSHSY and CDR2 is SAAADI. The CDR3 protein is CATNRGRNEQFF. CDR3 coding DNA: TGCGCCACCAACCGGGGGAGGAATGAGCAGTTCTTC.

The chain combines TRBV28 with TRBJ2-1; no definite D call. CDR1 is MDHEN, CDR2 SYDVKM, per germline. The CDR3 covers 12 residues. The germline V and J ends were trimmed by 2 bases and 5 bases, with 4 bases remaining between them. This CDR3 is CASSLVDNEQFF. CDR3 DNA sequence: TGTGCCAGCAGTTTAGTAGACAATGAGCAGTTCTTC.

This chain uses TRBV5-6 with TRBJ2-3, with 8 bases identical to TRBD1. This CDR3 is built from 15 residues. Germline CDR1 reads SGHDT; CDR2 reads YYEEEE. The ends lost 0 bases at V and 1 base at J; junction bases unmatched: 1. The CDR3 region has the DNA TGTGCCAGCAGCTTGGGGGGACAGGGCACAGATACGCAGTATTTT. Residues: CASSLGGQGTDTQYF.

The V gene is TRBV24-1, the J gene TRBJ2-1, with TRBD2 identical over 11 bases. J was trimmed by 4 bases and V by 5 bases; bases with no gene match: 12. CDR1 is KGHDR, CDR2 SFDVKD, per germline. The CDR3 consists of 18 residues. CDR3: CATSAKRLAGSAYNEQFF. As DNA, the CDR3 is TGTGCCACCAGTGCTAAACGACTAGCGGGGTCGGCTTACAATGAGCAGTTCTTC.

The chain couples TRBV9 to TRBJ2-3; 9 bases fit TRBD2. Unmatched junction bases numbered 5, after V lost 4 bases and J lost 2 bases. This CDR3 is built from 15 residues. Germline V gene sequence: CDR1 SGDLS, CDR2 YYNGEE. CDR3 coding DNA: TGTGCCAGCAGCCTTAGCGGGAGCGTCACAGATACGCAGTATTTT. Encoded protein: CASSLSGSVTDTQYF.

The chain combines TRBV4-2 with TRBJ2-7; 9 nucleotides agree with TRBD2. Germline trimming cut 5 bases from V and 5 bases from J; bases unmatched to any gene: 13. There are 16 residues in the CDR3. Germline CDR1 LGHNA, CDR2 YNFKEQ. The CDR3 region is CASSVGGRAALNEQYF. The CDR3 nucleotides read TGTGCCAGCAGCGTAGGCGGGAGGGCGGCATTGAACGAGCAGTACTTC.

V and J are TRBV2 and TRBJ1-4, with a weak D call TRBD1 (6 bases). Germline V gives CDR1 SNHLY, CDR2 FYNNEI. The CDR3 has 14 amino acids. Trimming removed 6 bases from V and 8 bases from J, with 16 bases in between. CDR3 residues: CASRGTGSGEKLFF. The CDR3 region has the DNA TGTGCCAGCAGAGGAACAGGGAGTGGAGAAAAACTGTTTTTT.

A note on this clone: No conserved phenylalanine or tryptophan is present at the end of the CDR3, so a read error is the likely explanation. The chain couples TRBV11-3 to TRBJ2-3; 8 nucleotides align to TRBD1. There are 17 residues in the CDR3. The ends lost 0 bases at V and 4 bases at J; junction bases unmatched: 9. CDR1 SGHNT and CDR2 YENEEA come from the germline V gene. The CDR3, as DNA: TGTGCCAGCAGCTTAGACCTACCGGGACAGGTTTCAGATACGCAGTATTTA. This translates into CASSLDLPGQVSDTQYL.

The CDR3 sequence is CASSLGLRDRTAGYTF. In DNA form, the CDR3 reads TGTGCCAGCAGCCTCGGATTGCGCGACAGGACGGCTGGCTACACCTTC. The V call is TRBV7-8, the J call TRBJ1-2, with TRBD1 as a possible D gene (6 bases). V was cut by 5 bases and J by 7 bases, with 23 bases left in between. CDR1 and CDR2 from the germline V gene are SGHVS and FQNEAQ. The CDR3 runs 16 residues.